This T cell receptor beta chain stems from a study of T cells after yellow fever vaccination. TCRdb re-derived calls from the 5' RACE reads in MiXCR, one entry per CDR3 protein. The top ten clones hold roughly an eighth of a sample with approximately 550,000 distinct CDR3 sequences, about 19% of them seen once. This clonotype was seen only a few times. Its antigen remains unidentified. Trimming removed 6 bases at V and 2 bases at J, with 17 bases between. CDR3 length equals 15 residues. Points from the study as a whole: Peak timing came faster in the weaker secondary response, day 5 versus 15. Bulk-population clonotypes that are abundant could appear as contaminants in FACS-sorted repertoires.

This receptor was obtained from a man aged 25 to 40 who received the YFV17D yellow fever vaccine. Specimen: PBMCs, collected 15 days after the yellow fever booster vaccination. The V and J genes are TRBV12-3 or TRBV12-4 and TRBJ2-7; D is possibly TRBD2 (6 bases). The CDR3 bases are TGTGCCAGCAGCCGAGGCGGGATCTTCCCCTACGAGCAGTACTTC. Its protein product is CASSRGGIFPYEQYF.